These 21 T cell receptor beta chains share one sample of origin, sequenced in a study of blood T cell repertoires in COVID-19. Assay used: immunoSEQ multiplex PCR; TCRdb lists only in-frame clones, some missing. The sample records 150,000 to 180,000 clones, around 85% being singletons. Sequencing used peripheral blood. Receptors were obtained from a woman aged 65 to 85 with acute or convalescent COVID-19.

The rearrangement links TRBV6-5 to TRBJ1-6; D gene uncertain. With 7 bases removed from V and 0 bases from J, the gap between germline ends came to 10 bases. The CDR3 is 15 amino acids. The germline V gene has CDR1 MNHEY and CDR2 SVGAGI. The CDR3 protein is CASKATSSYNSPLHF. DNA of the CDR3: TGTGCCAGCAAGGCGACTAGCTCCTATAATTCACCCCTCCACTTT.

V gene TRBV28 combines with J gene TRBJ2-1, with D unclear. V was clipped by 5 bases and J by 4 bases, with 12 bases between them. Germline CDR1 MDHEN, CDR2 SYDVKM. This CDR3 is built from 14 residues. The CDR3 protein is CASSPGNRYNEQFF. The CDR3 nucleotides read TGTGCCAGCAGTCCCGGTAACCGATACAATGAGCAGTTCTTC.

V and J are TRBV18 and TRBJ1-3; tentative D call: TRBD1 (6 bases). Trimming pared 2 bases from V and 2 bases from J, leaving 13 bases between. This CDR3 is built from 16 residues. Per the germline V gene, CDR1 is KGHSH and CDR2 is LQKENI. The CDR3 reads CASSPGQLTPGNTIYF. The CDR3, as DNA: TGTGCCAGCTCACCAGGACAGTTGACGCCTGGAAACACCATATATTTT. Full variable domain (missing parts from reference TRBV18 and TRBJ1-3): NAGVMQNPRHLVRRRGQEARLRCSPMKGHSHVYWYRQLPEEGLKFMVYLQKENIIDESGMPKERFSAEFPKEGPSILRIQQVVRGDSAAYFCASSPGQLTPGNTIYFGEGSWLTVV.

CDR3 DNA sequence: TGTGCCAGCAGATCCGGGACAGAAGAAAAACTGTTTTTT. This gives the protein CASRSGTEEKLFF. The rearrangement uses TRBV14 and TRBJ1-4; 7 bases line up with TRBD1. V was pared by 6 bases and J by 8 bases, with 6 bases of the junction left unmatched. The CDR3 totals 13 residues. Germline V gene data show CDR1 as SGHDN and CDR2 as FVKESK.

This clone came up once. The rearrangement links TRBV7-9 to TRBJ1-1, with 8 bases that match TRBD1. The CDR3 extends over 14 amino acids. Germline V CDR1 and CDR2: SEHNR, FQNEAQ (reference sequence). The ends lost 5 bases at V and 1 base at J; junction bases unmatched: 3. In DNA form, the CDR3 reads TGTGCCAGCAGCCAGGGGGCTGGGAACACTGAAGCTTTCTTT. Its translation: CASSQGAGNTEAFF.

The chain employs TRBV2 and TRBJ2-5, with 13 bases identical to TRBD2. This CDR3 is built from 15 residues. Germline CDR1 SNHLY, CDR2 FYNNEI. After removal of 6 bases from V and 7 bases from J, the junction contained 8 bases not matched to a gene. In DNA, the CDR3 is TGTGCCAGCAGACCCCGGACTAGCGGGGGAATGACCCAGTACTTC. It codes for CASRPRTSGGMTQYF.

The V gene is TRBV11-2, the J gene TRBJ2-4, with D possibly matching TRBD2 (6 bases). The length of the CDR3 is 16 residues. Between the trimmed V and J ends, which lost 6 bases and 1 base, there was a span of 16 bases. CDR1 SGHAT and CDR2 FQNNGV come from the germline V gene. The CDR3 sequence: CASRENQGGAKNIQYF. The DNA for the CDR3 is TGTGCCAGCAGAGAGAACCAGGGAGGTGCCAAAAACATTCAGTACTTC.

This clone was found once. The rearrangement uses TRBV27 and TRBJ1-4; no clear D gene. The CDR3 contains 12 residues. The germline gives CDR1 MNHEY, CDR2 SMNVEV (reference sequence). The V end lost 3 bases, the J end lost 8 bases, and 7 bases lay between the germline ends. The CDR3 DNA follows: TGTGCCAGCAGTTTGGGAGGGGAAAAACTGTTTTTT. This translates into CASSLGGEKLFF.

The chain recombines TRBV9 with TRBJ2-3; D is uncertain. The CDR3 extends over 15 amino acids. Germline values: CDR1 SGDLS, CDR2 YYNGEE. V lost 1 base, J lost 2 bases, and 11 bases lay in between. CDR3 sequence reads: CASSVLPQNTDTQYF. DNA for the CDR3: TGTGCCAGCAGCGTACTGCCCCAGAACACAGATACGCAGTATTTT.

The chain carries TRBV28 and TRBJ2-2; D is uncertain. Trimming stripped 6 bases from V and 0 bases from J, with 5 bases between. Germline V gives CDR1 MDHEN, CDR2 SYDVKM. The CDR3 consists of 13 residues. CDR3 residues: CASRQANTGELFF. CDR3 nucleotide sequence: TGTGCCAGCAGGCAGGCGAACACCGGGGAGCTGTTTTTT.

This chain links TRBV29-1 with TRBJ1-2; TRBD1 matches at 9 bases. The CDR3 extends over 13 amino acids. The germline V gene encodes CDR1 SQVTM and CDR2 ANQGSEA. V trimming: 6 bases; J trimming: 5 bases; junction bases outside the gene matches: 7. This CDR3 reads CSVMTGGWYGYTF. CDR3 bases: TGCAGCGTGATGACAGGGGGATGGTATGGCTACACCTTC.

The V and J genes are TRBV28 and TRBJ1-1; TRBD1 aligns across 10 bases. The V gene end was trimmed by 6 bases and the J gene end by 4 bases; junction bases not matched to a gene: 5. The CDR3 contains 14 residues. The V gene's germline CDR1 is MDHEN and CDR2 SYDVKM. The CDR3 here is CASRTTGGVTEAFF. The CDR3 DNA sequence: TGTGCCAGCAGGACGACAGGGGGCGTCACTGAAGCTTTCTTT.

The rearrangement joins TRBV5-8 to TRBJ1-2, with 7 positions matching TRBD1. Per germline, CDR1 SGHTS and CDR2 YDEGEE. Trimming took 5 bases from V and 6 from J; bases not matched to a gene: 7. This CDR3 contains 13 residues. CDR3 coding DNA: TGTGCCAGCAGGAACAGGGGTTTCGATGGCTACACCTTC. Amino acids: CASRNRGFDGYTF. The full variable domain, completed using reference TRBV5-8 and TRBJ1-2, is EAGVTQSPTHLIKTRGQQATLRCSPISGHTSVYWYQQALGLGLQFLLWYDEGEERNRGNFPPRFSGRQFPNYSSELNVNALELEDSALYLCASRNRGFDGYTFGSGTRLTVV.

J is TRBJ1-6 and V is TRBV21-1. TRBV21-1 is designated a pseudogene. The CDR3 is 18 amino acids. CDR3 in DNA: TGTGCCAGCAGCAAAGGCCTTAGGGCGGGGTCCCATAATTCACCCCTCCACTTT. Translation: CASSKGLRAGSHNSPLHF.

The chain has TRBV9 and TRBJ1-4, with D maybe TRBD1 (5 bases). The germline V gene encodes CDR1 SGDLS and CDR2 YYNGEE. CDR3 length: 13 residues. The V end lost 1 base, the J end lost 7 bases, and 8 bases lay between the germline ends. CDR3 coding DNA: TGTGCCAGCAGCGTACAGGGTTGTGAAAAACTGTTTTTT. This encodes CASSVQGCEKLFF.

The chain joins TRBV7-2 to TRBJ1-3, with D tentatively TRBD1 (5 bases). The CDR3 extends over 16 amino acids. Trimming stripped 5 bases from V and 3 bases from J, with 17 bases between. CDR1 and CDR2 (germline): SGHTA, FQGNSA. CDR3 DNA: TGTGCCAGCAGCCCCGATTGGGGGGTAGATGGAAACACCATATATTTT. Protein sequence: CASSPDWGVDGNTIYF.

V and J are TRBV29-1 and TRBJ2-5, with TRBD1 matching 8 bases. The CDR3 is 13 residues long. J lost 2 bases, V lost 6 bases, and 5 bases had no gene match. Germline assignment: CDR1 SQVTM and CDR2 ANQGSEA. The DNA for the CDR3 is TGCAGCGTCGAGGGGGACAGGCAAGAGACCCAGTACTTC. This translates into CSVEGDRQETQYF.

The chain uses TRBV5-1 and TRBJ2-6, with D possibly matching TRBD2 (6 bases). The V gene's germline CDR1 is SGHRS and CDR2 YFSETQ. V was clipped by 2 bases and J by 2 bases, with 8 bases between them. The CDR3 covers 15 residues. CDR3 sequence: CASSFGGAGANVLTF. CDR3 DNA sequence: TGCGCCAGCAGCTTTGGAGGGGCTGGGGCCAACGTCCTGACTTTC.

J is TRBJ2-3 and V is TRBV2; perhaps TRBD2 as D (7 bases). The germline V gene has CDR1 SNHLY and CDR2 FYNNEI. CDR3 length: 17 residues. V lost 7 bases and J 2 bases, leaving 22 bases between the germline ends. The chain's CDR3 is CASTLRGAELYTDTQYF. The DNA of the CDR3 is TGTGCCAGCACCTTACGGGGGGCGGAACTTTACACAGATACGCAGTATTTT.

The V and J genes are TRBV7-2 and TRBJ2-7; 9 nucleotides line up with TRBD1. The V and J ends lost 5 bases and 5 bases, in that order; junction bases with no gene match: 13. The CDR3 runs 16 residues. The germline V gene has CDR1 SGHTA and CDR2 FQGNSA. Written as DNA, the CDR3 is TGTGCCAGCAGCCCTAATTCCGGGACAGGGAGTCACGAGCAGTACTTC. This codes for CASSPNSGTGSHEQYF.

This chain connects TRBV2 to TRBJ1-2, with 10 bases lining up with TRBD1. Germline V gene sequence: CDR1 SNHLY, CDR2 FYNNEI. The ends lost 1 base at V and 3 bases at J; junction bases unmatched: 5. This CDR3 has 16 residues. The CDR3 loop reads CASSEVRQGAHYGYTF. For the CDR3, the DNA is TGTGCCAGCAGTGAAGTACGACAGGGGGCCCACTATGGCTACACCTTC.